This T cell receptor beta chain was recovered during a study of technical replicates of blood from several donors. Profiled with immunoSEQ multiplex PCR; TCRdb holds only in-frame clones, not every one. The sample holds 65,000 to 95,000 clones, approximately 97% seen once. The CDR3 loop spans 19 amino acids. Germline V CDR1 and CDR2: LGHNA, YSLEER. J was trimmed by 0 bases and V by 3 bases; bases with no gene match: 12. The sample comprised T cells isolated from PBMCs. The chain uses TRBV4-3 and TRBJ2-3; 10 bases are shared with TRBD2. This sequence was found in a human donor in good health. As DNA, the CDR3 is TGCGCCAGCAGCCACCCGGGACAGCGAGCGGGGGGGAGCACAGATACGCAGTATTTT. Translated, it gives CASSHPGQRAGGSTDTQYF.